The 9 T cell receptor beta chains below were found in one sample sequenced in a study of cytomegalovirus exposure and HLA in healthy donors. The primer mix had 60 Vbeta and 13 Jbeta primers. Sequencing used immunoSEQ multiplex PCR; TCRdb keeps in-frame clones, though not all of them. Among around 200,000 clones listed, around four fifths were seen once. The source material was PBMCs. Every receptor here comes from a woman aged 45 to 65 in good health and CMV-seropositive.

The chain combines TRBV7-3 with TRBJ1-1, with TRBD1 identical over 7 bases. Germline lookup yields CDR1 SGHTA and CDR2 FQGTGA. The CDR3 has 15 amino acids. The V gene end was trimmed by 0 bases and the J gene end by 3 bases; junction bases not matched to a gene: 4. CDR3: CASSLTLTGYTEAFF. The CDR3 DNA is TGTGCCAGCAGCTTAACCTTGACAGGGTACACTGAAGCTTTCTTT.

J is TRBJ2-7 and V is TRBV9; unclear D gene. Germline assignment: CDR1 SGDLS and CDR2 YYNGEE. The CDR3 consists of 14 residues. Deletions cut 1 base from V and 7 bases from J, with 15 bases between. CDR3 amino acids: CASSVTIPAGEQYF. As DNA, the CDR3 is TGTGCCAGCAGCGTAACAATCCCCGCCGGGGAGCAGTACTTC.

The chain links TRBV5-1 to TRBJ2-2, with 11 bases fitting TRBD2. V trimming: 4 bases; J trimming: 5 bases; junction bases outside the gene matches: 10. Germline V gene lookup returns CDR1 SGHRS and CDR2 YFSETQ. CDR3 length: 17 residues. The CDR3 DNA reads as TGCGCCAGCAGCCTGCCGACTAGCGGGGTAGGGACCGGGGAGCTGTTTTTT. Encoded protein: CASSLPTSGVGTGELFF.

V and J are TRBV6-5 and TRBJ1-5; 7 bases fit TRBD1. V lost 6 bases and J lost 1; bases outside the gene matches: 3. The CDR3 totals 14 residues. The germline gives CDR1 MNHEY, CDR2 SVGAGI. The CDR3, as DNA: TGTGCCAGCAGCACGACAGGGAGCAATCAGCCCCAGCATTTT. This encodes CASSTTGSNQPQHF.

This clone has a single count. The chain joins TRBV4-2 to TRBJ1-1, with 7 bases lining up with TRBD1. Germline V lookup: CDR1 LGHNA, CDR2 YNFKEQ. The CDR3 loop spans 15 amino acids. With 2 bases clipped from V and 2 bases from J, the junction kept 5 bases outside the gene matches. The CDR3 here is CASSQNTGENTEAFF. Written as DNA, the CDR3 is TGTGCCAGCAGCCAAAATACAGGGGAAAACACTGAAGCTTTCTTT.

The chain uses TRBV28 and TRBJ2-3, with 7 bases lining up with TRBD2. CDR1 is MDHEN and CDR2 is SYDVKM in the germline V gene. The CDR3 contains 14 residues. V shed 7 bases and J 6 bases; nucleotides not matched to a gene: 10. CDR3 in amino acids: CASIPHSGWDTQYF. The CDR3 DNA reads as TGTGCCAGCATCCCTCATAGCGGGTGGGATACGCAGTATTTT.

The chain employs TRBV19 and TRBJ1-2; D is possibly TRBD1 (5 bases). This CDR3 spans 16 amino acids. V was pared by 9 bases and J by 8 bases, with 28 bases between. Germline V gene sequence: CDR1 LNHDA, CDR2 SQIVND (reference sequence). DNA for the CDR3: TGTGCCAGATGCGTGGGGGGGATTCCCCCAAGTGGAGGCTACACCTTC. Protein: CARCVGGIPPSGGYTF.

This chain's CDR3 is CASSLTAGGVENTEAFF. CDR3 in DNA: TGTGCCAGCAGCTTAACGGCGGGGGGGGTTGAGAACACTGAAGCTTTCTTT. The chain is built from TRBV7-8 and TRBJ1-1; weak D call: TRBD1 (5 bases). V dropped 2 bases and J dropped 1 base, with 17 bases sitting between them. There are 17 residues in the CDR3. Germline CDR1 and CDR2: SGHVS and FQNEAQ.

V usage is TRBV4-1 and J usage is TRBJ2-5, with D possibly TRBD1 on 6 matching bases. V was cut by 5 bases and J by 3 bases, with 13 bases left in between. The CDR3 spans 14 residues. CDR1 MGHRA and CDR2 YSYEKL come from the germline V gene. CDR3: CASSADRTEETQYF. The CDR3 nucleotides are TGCGCCAGCAGCGCAGACAGGACAGAAGAGACCCAGTACTTC.